A single TCR beta chain is shown here with its context. The source of the sample is a study of blood T cell repertoires in COVID-19. How the authors handled the data: Reference gene primer amplification in the assay estimated nucleated cell counts. The assay was immunoSEQ multiplex PCR, and TCRdb's table has in-frame clones only and misses some. The V and J calls and the clone size are those of that table, but D and trimming were determined from the DNA. The table includes roughly 200,000 clones, over 70% detected once. Trimming removed 5 bases from V and 0 bases from J, with 13 bases in between. The CDR3 length is 16 residues. From germline, CDR1 is SSHAT and CDR2 FNYEAQ (reference sequence).

The source material was peripheral blood. This chain uses TRBV7-7 with TRBJ2-2; no clear D. This receptor was obtained from a middle-aged man with acute or convalescent COVID-19. In DNA, the CDR3 is TGTGCCAGCAGCCCGACCAGTGCGGCGAACACCGGGGAGCTGTTTTTT. Protein product: CASSPTSAANTGELFF.